This TCR beta chain derives from a study of CD8+CD57+ T cells in acquired aplastic anemia. Genomic DNA, the template, was used for profiling of the TCR beta VDJ and CDR3. TCRdb analysed the reads with MiXCR anew, one entry per CDR3 protein. The repertoire consists of 200,000 to 250,000 distinct CDR3 sequences, with around 45% occurring once and the leading ten covering less than 9%. This clonotype was recorded a few times. CD8+CD57+ cell expansion had been shown by flow cytometry in patients chosen for sequencing. The CDR3 runs to 12 residues. Germline-derived CDR1 and CDR2 are SQVTM and ANQGSEA. Deletions cut 4 bases from V and 1 base from J, with 7 bases between.

V and J are TRBV29-1 and TRBJ1-1; D is possibly TRBD1 (5 bases). Sequences were obtained from sorted CD4+, CD8+, or CD8+CD57+ T cells (not recorded which) from PBMCs. The receptor comes from a human donor with aplastic anemia. The CDR3 DNA is TGCAGCGTTGGACAGACGAACACTGAAGCTTTCTTT. It yields the protein CSVGQTNTEAFF.